These 31 T cell receptor beta chains originate from one sample sequenced in a study of blood T cell repertoires in COVID-19. Clones were sequenced by immunoSEQ multiplex PCR, and TCRdb holds only the in-frame ones, with some missing. The data show some 280,000 clones, 89% seen once. What was sequenced was peripheral blood. These TCRs come from a woman in her forties who had recovered from COVID-19.

The chain is built from TRBV11-3 and TRBJ1-1; 7 bases match TRBD1. Germline trimming cut 2 bases from V and 3 bases from J; bases unmatched to any gene: 3. This CDR3 is built from 14 residues. CDR1 and CDR2 (germline): SGHNT, YENEEA. The CDR3 bases are TGTGCCAGCAGCTTACAAGGACAGGACACTGAAGCTTTCTTT. It yields the protein CASSLQGQDTEAFF.

This clone was seen a handful of times. This sequence joins TRBV2 and TRBJ2-2; D might be TRBD1 (5 bases). Germline V gene sequence: CDR1 SNHLY, CDR2 FYNNEI. This CDR3 region has 15 residues. V lost 6 bases, J lost 4 bases, and 15 bases lay in between. The CDR3 DNA sequence: TGTGCCAGCAGCCTCCTCGGACAAGCCACCGGGGAGCTGTTTTTT. It codes for CASSLLGQATGELFF.

CDR3 sequence reads: CASSPVLGLSDQPQHF. The CDR3 DNA is TGTGCCAGCAGCCCCGTGCTGGGGCTTTCCGATCAGCCCCAGCATTTT. The V call is TRBV6-2 or TRBV6-3, the J call TRBJ1-5, with D maybe TRBD1 (5 bases). In germline, CDR1 is MNHEY, CDR2 SVGEGT. V lost 6 bases, J lost 5 bases, and 20 bases lay in between. The CDR3 has 16 amino acids.

The chain joins TRBV3-1 (or the pseudogene TRBV3-2) to TRBJ2-7; TRBD2 agrees at 7 bases. The CDR3 has 13 residues. Germline V gene sequence: CDR1 LGHDT, CDR2 YNNKEL (reference sequence). Trimming at V came to 8 bases and at J to 4 bases, leaving 8 bases not matched to a gene. The CDR3 DNA is TGTGCCAGCCGTCGGGCGGGAGTTTACGAGCAGTACTTC. This gives the protein CASRRAGVYEQYF.

The chain couples TRBV9 to TRBJ1-5; TRBD1 might be the D (6 bases). CDR3 length: 15 amino acids. Trimming stripped 4 bases from V and 2 bases from J, with 13 bases between. CDR1 and CDR2 from the germline V gene are SGDLS and YYNGEE. In DNA, the CDR3 is TGTGCCAGCAGCCCCAGGGGCGAGGGCAATCAGCCCCAGCATTTT. Translation gives CASSPRGEGNQPQHF. Full variable domain (rest looked up from reference TRBV9 and TRBJ1-5): DSGVTQTPKHLITATGQRVTLRCSPRSGDLSVYWYQQSLDQGLQFLIQYYNGEERAKGNILERFSAQQFPDLHSELNLSSLELGDSALYFCASSPRGEGNQPQHFGDGTRLSIL.

This chain uses TRBV18 with TRBJ1-3; D gene unclear. CDR1 and CDR2 from the germline V gene are KGHSH and LQKENI. This CDR3 region has 17 residues. The germline V and J ends were trimmed by 3 bases and 0 bases, with 15 bases remaining between them. The CDR3 DNA reads as TGTGCCAGCTCACCCCTCGGACGGGAGAGCTCTGGAAACACCATATATTTT. It encodes CASSPLGRESSGNTIYF.

This clone was picked up a small number of times. This chain uses TRBV10-3 with TRBJ2-7, with 12 bases matching TRBD1. Losses at the gene ends were 2 bases for V and 9 bases for J; bases not matched to a gene: 2. The germline gives CDR1 ENHRY, CDR2 SYGVKD. The CDR3 covers 13 residues. The CDR3 spells CAISEGTGGGQYF. For the CDR3, the DNA is TGTGCCATCAGTGAGGGGACAGGGGGCGGGCAGTACTTC.

The chain links TRBV6-5 to TRBJ1-6; 7 bases fit TRBD1. In germline, CDR1 is MNHEY, CDR2 SVGAGI. CDR3 size: 14 residues. Trimming at V came to 8 bases and at J to 7 bases, leaving 8 bases not matched to a gene. DNA of the CDR3: TGTGCCAGCGAACCAGGGACAGCCAATTCACCCCTCCACTTT. This codes for CASEPGTANSPLHF.

The genes are TRBV5-3 and TRBJ1-2, with TRBD1 identical over 7 bases. TRBV5-3 is designated an ORF whose function remains uncertain. CDR3 size: 15 residues. After removal of 10 bases from V and 4 bases from J, the junction contained 16 bases not matched to a gene. The CDR3 DNA is TGTGCCGAAAAGACATCACGGGACAGCAGCTATGGCTACACCTTC. It translates to CAEKTSRDSSYGYTF.

The genes are TRBV7-2 and TRBJ2-4; a weak D match, TRBD1 (6 bases). Trimming removed 2 bases from V and 9 bases from J, with 17 bases in between. This CDR3 spans 15 amino acids. In germline, CDR1 is SGHTA, CDR2 FQGNSA. The CDR3 bases are TGTGCCAGCAGCTTATTCGGGGAGCGAGGGGGCATTCAGTACTTC. It encodes CASSLFGERGGIQYF.

The chain carries TRBV5-5 and TRBJ2-3; 11 bases are shared with TRBD1. The CDR3 has 17 amino acids. The V and J ends lost 0 bases and 1 base, in that order; junction bases with no gene match: 4. The V gene's germline CDR1 is SGHKS and CDR2 YYEKEE (reference sequence). DNA of the CDR3: TGTGCCAGCAGCTTGGCCGGGACAGGGGGAGGCACAGATACGCAGTATTTT. Its translation is CASSLAGTGGGTDTQYF.

A single count supports this clone. The rearrangement joins TRBV9 to TRBJ2-7, with a weak D call TRBD2 (5 bases). With 0 bases removed from V and 2 bases from J, the gap between germline ends came to 15 bases. CDR1 SGDLS and CDR2 YYNGEE come from the germline V gene. The CDR3 runs to 16 residues. CDR3 region: CASSVGSAGIPYEQYF. The CDR3 nucleotides are TGTGCCAGCAGCGTAGGTAGCGCCGGAATTCCCTACGAGCAGTACTTC.

The V and J genes are TRBV27 and TRBJ2-3, with D possibly matching TRBD2 (6 bases). V gave up 1 base and J gave up 0 bases, with 14 bases separating them. CDR3 length equals 17 residues. Per germline, CDR1 MNHEY and CDR2 SMNVEV (reference sequence). CDR3 DNA sequence: TGTGCCAGCAGTTTATTGGGAGGAGCGGCTAGCACAGATACGCAGTATTTT. It yields the protein CASSLLGGAASTDTQYF.

This sequence joins TRBV5-8 and TRBJ2-7, with 9 bases lining up with TRBD1. The germline gives CDR1 SGHTS, CDR2 YDEGEE. Trimming took 4 bases from V and 4 from J; bases not matched to a gene: 0. The CDR3 covers 12 residues. The CDR3 is CASSGTGYEQYF. The CDR3 region has the DNA TGTGCCAGCAGCGGGACAGGGTACGAGCAGTACTTC.

This clone was observed a single time. This chain connects TRBV10-3 to TRBJ1-6, with D maybe TRBD1 (5 bases). CDR1 and CDR2 from the germline V gene are ENHRY and SYGVKD. Trimming took off 0 bases at V and 7 bases at J, with 16 bases between the two ends. CDR3 size: 17 residues. The CDR3 coding sequence is TGTGCCATCAGTGAGTCGTCTTCGGTCAGGGTGAATTCACCCCTCCACTTT. Protein product: CAISESSSVRVNSPLHF.

The gene calls are TRBV5-1 and TRBJ1-2; TRBD1 matches at 10 bases. Germline V gene data show CDR1 as SGHRS and CDR2 as YFSETQ. The junction had 14 bases not matched to a gene; V was cut back by 4 bases and J by 8 bases. There are 16 residues in the CDR3. This CDR3 is CASSPLGTGDGKGYTF. CDR3 bases: TGCGCCAGCAGCCCCCTGGGGACAGGGGACGGTAAGGGCTACACCTTC.

The chain carries TRBV19 and TRBJ2-3; perhaps TRBD2 as D (6 bases). With 6 bases removed from V and 4 bases from J, the gap between germline ends came to 26 bases. The germline V gene encodes CDR1 LNHDA and CDR2 SQIVND (reference sequence). The CDR3 extends over 18 amino acids. The CDR3 bases are TGTGCCAGTAGAGGGTGGAGGGGCGCACTGATTTCGGCAGATACGCAGTATTTT. Protein sequence: CASRGWRGALISADTQYF.

This clone was recorded only once. The genes are TRBV5-6 and TRBJ2-7; D possibly corresponds to TRBD2 (5 bases). The ends were cut back, 4 bases at V and 4 bases at J, with 18 bases in the middle. The CDR3 consists of 15 residues. Germline loops: CDR1 SGHDT, CDR2 YYEEEE. The CDR3 is CASSAAGLVWYEQYF. The CDR3 DNA follows: TGTGCCAGCAGCGCGGCCGGACTCGTATGGTACGAGCAGTACTTC.

This chain connects TRBV2 to TRBJ2-1; a weak D match, TRBD1 (6 bases). This CDR3 comprises 13 residues. Germline CDR1 reads SNHLY; CDR2 reads FYNNEI. Trimming pared 5 bases from V and 8 bases from J, leaving 13 bases between. This chain's CDR3 is CASSMTGLDEQFF. In DNA form, the CDR3 reads TGTGCCAGCAGTATGACAGGCTTGGATGAGCAGTTCTTC. The full variable domain, with the rest looked up from reference TRBV2 and TRBJ2-1, is EPEVTQTPSHQVTQMGQEVILRCVPISNHLYFYWYRQILGQKVEFLVSFYNNEISEKSEIFDDQFSVERPDGSNFTLKIRSTKLEDSAMYFCASSMTGLDEQFFGPGTRLTVL.

The V gene is TRBV28, the J gene TRBJ2-7; weak D call: TRBD1 (5 bases). This CDR3 region has 13 residues. V was clipped by 8 bases and J by 4 bases, with 15 bases between them. CDR1 is MDHEN, CDR2 SYDVKM, per germline. The CDR3 nucleotides are TGTGCCAGCGCCCCCGTGGGGCCTTACGAGCAGTACTTC. Translation: CASAPVGPYEQYF.

This chain links TRBV29-1 with TRBJ2-1; 13 nucleotides match TRBD2. CDR3 length: 14 residues. Germline V gene sequence: CDR1 SQVTM, CDR2 ANQGSEA. V dropped 7 bases and J dropped 8; count of bases not matched to a gene: 8. CDR3 sequence reads: CSAEGLAGDDEQFF. CDR3 sequence (DNA): TGCAGCGCCGAAGGACTAGCGGGAGACGATGAGCAGTTCTTC.

The V call is TRBV7-9, the J call TRBJ2-7; 7 bases fit TRBD1. Germline CDR1 SEHNR, CDR2 FQNEAQ (reference sequence). CDR3 length: 15 residues. Losses at the gene ends were 1 base for V and 6 bases for J; bases not matched to a gene: 9. The CDR3 nucleotides read TGTGCCAGCAGCTTAGGGGAGACAGGGTCGTCCGAGCAGTACTTC. This translates into CASSLGETGSSEQYF.

This clone was counted ten times or more. The chain joins TRBV6-6 to TRBJ2-7; no clear D. The CDR3 is 14 amino acids. Germline CDR1 and CDR2: MNHNY and SVGAGI (reference sequence). V was trimmed by 5 bases and J by 3 bases, leaving 14 bases between them. This chain's CDR3 is CASSPGPDRYEQYF. For the CDR3, the DNA is TGTGCCAGCAGTCCAGGCCCCGACCGCTACGAGCAGTACTTC.

This clone was seen a few times. The chain has TRBV30 and TRBJ2-5; 11 bases are a match to TRBD2. The CDR3 extends over 14 amino acids. CDR1 and CDR2 from the germline V gene are GTSNPN and SVGIG (reference sequence). V dropped 2 bases and J dropped 5; count of bases not matched to a gene: 4. CDR3 loop: CAWSRLAGWETQYF. The CDR3 DNA sequence: TGTGCCTGGAGTCGACTAGCGGGATGGGAGACCCAGTACTTC.

The chain carries TRBV15 and TRBJ1-4; TRBD1 might be the D (6 bases). This CDR3 contains 15 residues. Germline V lookup: CDR1 LNHNV, CDR2 YYDKDF (reference sequence). The V end was cut by 3 bases, the J end by 12 bases, with 20 bases between. CDR3 DNA sequence: TGTGCCACCAGCAGTGACGACAGGCCTGTCGGAGAACTGTTTTTT. Translating gives CATSSDDRPVGELFF.

The genes are TRBV18 and TRBJ1-5, with TRBD1 as a possible D gene (6 bases). With 0 bases removed from V and 4 bases from J, the gap between germline ends came to 10 bases. This CDR3 has 15 amino acids. Germline assignment: CDR1 KGHSH and CDR2 LQKENI. The CDR3 reads CASSPPGTSNQPQHF. CDR3 DNA sequence: TGTGCCAGCTCACCACCAGGGACAAGTAATCAGCCCCAGCATTTT.

The chain is built from TRBV5-1 and TRBJ1-1; 9 bases map to TRBD1. The germline CDR1 and CDR2 sequences are SGHRS and YFSETQ. The CDR3 is 16 amino acids. V lost 4 bases and J lost 3; bases outside the gene matches: 10. CDR3 coding DNA: TGCGCCAGCAGCGGAACCGGGACAGGGAGGGACACTGAAGCTTTCTTT. This encodes CASSGTGTGRDTEAFF.

CDR3 sequence: CASSLVGAATEAFF. The CDR3 DNA reads as TGTGCCAGCAGCTTAGTTGGGGCGGCCACTGAAGCTTTCTTT. J is TRBJ1-1 and V is TRBV7-9; possibly TRBD1 for D (5 bases). The germline CDR1 and CDR2 sequences are SEHNR and FQNEAQ (reference sequence). V lost 1 base and J lost 4, with 10 bases in between. The CDR3 consists of 14 residues.

The chain carries TRBV6-5 and TRBJ1-6; TRBD1 agrees at 8 bases. This CDR3 comprises 14 residues. J gave up 11 bases and V 6 bases, and 9 bases lay outside the gene matches. Germline assignment: CDR1 MNHEY and CDR2 SVGAGI. The CDR3 loop reads CASSGTGLRAPLHF. The CDR3 bases are TGTGCCAGCAGCGGGACAGGCCTTAGGGCACCCCTCCACTTT.

The chain couples TRBV13 to TRBJ1-2; TRBD1 might be the D (6 bases). Trimming removed 2 bases at V and 8 bases at J, with 18 bases between. CDR1 is PRHDT, CDR2 FYEKMQ, per germline (reference sequence). CDR3 length equals 15 residues. CDR3: CASSLYTGPPLGYTF. DNA for the CDR3: TGTGCCAGCAGCTTATATACAGGGCCGCCTCTAGGCTACACCTTC.

This clone appeared once. The chain joins TRBV5-1 to TRBJ2-3, with 9 bases matching TRBD2. Germline V gives CDR1 SGHRS, CDR2 YFSETQ. With 4 bases clipped from V and 0 bases from J, the junction kept 3 bases outside the gene matches. CDR3 length: 15 amino acids. The CDR3 DNA sequence: TGCGCCAGCAGCGAGACTAGCGGAAGCACAGATACGCAGTATTTT. It encodes CASSETSGSTDTQYF. The full variable domain, its missing parts supplied by reference TRBV5-1 and TRBJ2-3, is KAGVTQTPRYLIKTRGQQVTLSCSPISGHRSVSWYQQTPGQGLQFLFEYFSETQRNKGNFPGRFSGRQFSNSRSEMNVSTLELGDSALYLCASSETSGSTDTQYFGPGTRLTVL.